This T cell receptor beta chain was profiled in a study of blood T cell repertoires in COVID-19. The repertoire was sequenced with immunoSEQ multiplex PCR; TCRdb's copy has only in-frame clones and lacks some. In the table there are over 300,000 clones, 80% to 90% of which are singletons. The length of the CDR3 is 16 residues. After removal of 5 bases from V and 9 bases from J, the junction contained 11 bases not matched to a gene. Germline CDR1 and CDR2: LGHDT and YNNKEL (reference sequence). All enrollees were about 18 to 89 years old and from about 25 US areas. The sample was PBMCs or T cells enriched from blood (not recorded which). The sequence derives from a man aged 25-45 years who had recovered from COVID-19. The rearrangement uses TRBV3-1 (or the pseudogene TRBV3-2) and TRBJ2-1, with TRBD1 identical over 12 bases. CDR3: CASSSRRWGQGAEQFF. Here the CDR3 DNA reads TGTGCCAGCAGCTCGAGAAGATGGGGACAGGGGGCTGAGCAGTTCTTC.